A single sample is the source of the 15 T cell receptor beta chains below, sequenced in a study of beta chain features in type 1 diabetes. Expressed TCRB transcripts were sequenced, since all the RNA that had been isolated was reverse transcribed. Assay used: immunoSEQ multiplex PCR; TCRdb lists only in-frame clones, some missing. The sample lists 65,000 to 100,000 clones; around a third were seen once. Source material: stem cell memory CD4+ T cells from blood. Source of these receptors: a woman under 30 in good health.

The chain recombines TRBV5-1 with TRBJ1-1; maybe TRBD1 (6 bases). Trimming stripped 0 bases from V and 8 bases from J, with 17 bases between. Germline V CDR1 and CDR2: SGHRS, YFSETQ. This CDR3 is 15 amino acids long. The CDR3 region is CASSLVVGQSGEAFF. The CDR3 nucleotides read TGCGCCAGCAGCTTGGTCGTCGGACAGTCGGGCGAAGCTTTCTTT.

The chain combines TRBV7-9 with TRBJ2-3; 11 nucleotides match TRBD2. The length of the CDR3 is 15 residues. Germline V gives CDR1 SEHNR, CDR2 FQNEAQ (reference sequence). Trimming took 6 bases from V and 0 from J; bases not matched to a gene: 2. The CDR3 DNA sequence: TGTGCCAGCAGGAGACTAGCGGGGAGCACAGATACGCAGTATTTT. It specifies CASRRLAGSTDTQYF.

V usage is TRBV7-3 and J usage is TRBJ1-2; 9 bases map to TRBD1. Trimming cost V 4 bases and J 6 bases; bases outside gene matches: 9. Germline V gene sequence: CDR1 SGHTA, CDR2 FQGTGA. CDR3 length equals 15 residues. Written as DNA, the CDR3 is TGTGCCAGCAGCTCCTCGGACAGGGGAGGAAATGGCTACACCTTC. As protein: CASSSSDRGGNGYTF.

A few counts support this clone. The chain recombines TRBV7-9 with TRBJ2-1, with 8 bases matching TRBD2. Germline V gene lookup returns CDR1 SEHNR and CDR2 FQNEAQ (reference sequence). Germline trimming cut 5 bases from V and 6 bases from J; bases unmatched to any gene: 6. The CDR3 has 14 residues. The CDR3 DNA is TGTGCCAGCAGCGAGAGCGGGAGTGGCAATGAGCAGTTCTTC. Encoded protein: CASSESGSGNEQFF.

The J gene is TRBJ2-1, the V gene TRBV11-2, with 9 bases that match TRBD2. The CDR3 length is 17 residues. V was pared by 6 bases and J by 7 bases, with 16 bases of the junction left unmatched. CDR1 is SGHAT, CDR2 FQNNGV, per germline. The CDR3 is CASSFGILAGRPNEQFF. CDR3 DNA: TGTGCCAGCAGTTTCGGCATCCTAGCGGGGAGACCTAATGAGCAGTTCTTC.

This clone was picked up a small number of times. Here the CDR3 DNA reads TGTGCCATCAGTGACTACACCGGGACAGGGTACACTGAAGCTTTCTTT. It codes for CAISDYTGTGYTEAFF. The chain couples TRBV10-3 to TRBJ1-1; 9 nucleotides align to TRBD1. The trim removed 3 bases at V and 3 bases at J, leaving 8 bases unmatched. The CDR3 is 16 residues long. Per germline, CDR1 ENHRY and CDR2 SYGVKD.

This clone has a handful of counts. DNA for the CDR3: TGTGCCAGCAGCCCCGGGCGTAGCGGGAGCGCTTCTCAGTTCTTC. As protein: CASSPGRSGSASQFF. The chain has TRBV7-2 and TRBJ2-1; TRBD2 agrees at 9 bases. Per germline, CDR1 SGHTA and CDR2 FQGNSA. V dropped 5 bases and J dropped 13; count of bases not matched to a gene: 15. CDR3 length: 15 residues.

J is TRBJ1-6 and V is TRBV4-1; 12 nucleotides agree with TRBD1. V was clipped by 6 bases and J by 7 bases; unmatched bases: 16. The germline V gene has CDR1 MGHRA and CDR2 YSYEKL. CDR3 length: 19 residues. Here the CDR3 reads CASSNPGQGAKGPNSPLHF. The CDR3 DNA reads as TGCGCCAGCAGTAACCCGGGACAGGGGGCGAAAGGGCCAAATTCACCCCTCCACTTT.

This clone was seen a handful of times. DNA for the CDR3: TGCGCCAGCAGCCAAGGCACAAACACTGAAGCTTTCTTT. It is translated as CASSQGTNTEAFF. The chain carries TRBV4-1 and TRBJ1-1; no clear D gene. Germline V gene lookup returns CDR1 MGHRA and CDR2 YSYEKL. Trimming took 1 base from V and 2 from J, leaving 5 bases between them. The CDR3 consists of 13 residues.

There are a few counts of this clone. The rearrangement joins TRBV5-1 to TRBJ1-1; D not certain. The V and J ends lost 0 bases and 1 base respectively, with 4 bases between them. Germline CDR1 is SGHRS and CDR2 is YFSETQ. The CDR3 totals 13 residues. The CDR3 is CASSLGRNTEAFF. CDR3 DNA sequence: TGCGCCAGCAGCTTGGGCAGGAACACTGAAGCTTTCTTT.

In its sample, this clone was seen a few times. The V call is TRBV6-5, the J call TRBJ1-1; the match to TRBD1 covers 7 bases. V lost 2 bases to trimming and J lost 0 bases; unmatched junction nucleotides: 3. Germline V lookup: CDR1 MNHEY, CDR2 SVGAGI. The CDR3 consists of 15 residues. The CDR3 coding sequence is TGTGCCAGCAGTTACGGAGGGGGCATGAACACTGAAGCTTTCTTT. Translating it yields CASSYGGGMNTEAFF.

The rearrangement uses TRBV2 and TRBJ2-2; possibly TRBD1 for D (6 bases). V dropped 4 bases and J dropped 3 bases, with 15 bases sitting between them. In germline, CDR1 is SNHLY, CDR2 FYNNEI. This CDR3 contains 16 residues. The CDR3 reads CASSVQDSTYTGELFF. The CDR3 nucleotides are TGTGCCAGCAGTGTCCAGGACAGTACTTACACCGGGGAGCTGTTTTTT.

This clone showed up just a few times. The chain couples TRBV10-3 to TRBJ2-1, with 10 bases matching TRBD2. V shed 4 bases, J shed 6 bases, and the junction held 3 bases outside the gene matches. The CDR3 totals 14 residues. CDR1 and CDR2 (germline): ENHRY, SYGVKD. CDR3 coding DNA: TGTGCCATCAGTGGAGCGGGGGGGCTCAATGAGCAGTTCTTC. Amino acid sequence: CAISGAGGLNEQFF.

This rearrangement joins TRBV9 to TRBJ2-3; the D is unclear. Germline V gene lookup returns CDR1 SGDLS and CDR2 YYNGEE. Trimming removed 4 bases from V and 10 bases from J, with 13 bases in between. The CDR3 length is 12 residues. The CDR3 DNA follows: TGTGCCAGCAGCCAGATAAGTGTTCCGCAGTATTTT. Translating it yields CASSQISVPQYF.

The genes are TRBV7-8 and TRBJ2-1, with a tentative D call TRBD1 (6 bases). CDR1 SGHVS and CDR2 FQNEAQ come from the germline V gene. Trimming removed 4 bases from V and 9 bases from J, with 16 bases in between. The CDR3 covers 14 residues. As DNA, the CDR3 is TGTGCCAGCAGCTCCTCGACAGGATGGGGTGAGCAGTTCTTC. This encodes CASSSSTGWGEQFF.